This T cell receptor beta chain was captured in a study of blood T cell repertoires in COVID-19. Assay used: immunoSEQ multiplex PCR; TCRdb lists only in-frame clones, some missing. The profile shows more than 110,000 clones, about 80% of them singletons. Deletions cut 3 bases from V and 8 bases from J, with 6 bases between. The germline gives CDR1 MDHEN, CDR2 SYDVKM. The CDR3 runs to 11 residues. Sequences were obtained from PBMCs or T cells enriched from blood (not recorded which). The receptor's source is a woman aged 45-59 years who had recovered from COVID-19. The V gene is TRBV28, the J gene TRBJ2-3; D is undetermined. The CDR3 bases are TGTGCCAGCAGTTTCGGCGGTACGCAGTATTTT. Its translation: CASSFGGTQYF.